The rows below give T cell receptor beta chains drawn from one sample of a study of tumor-infiltrating lymphocytes in primary liver carcinoma. MiXCR was run by TCRdb on the multiplex PCR reads, yielding one entry per CDR3 protein. The sample consists of 90,000 to 150,000 distinct CDR3 sequences, under 70% of them appearing once. Sequencing was carried out using tumor-adjacent normal liver tissue. These receptor sequences come from a woman aged 55-69 years with primary liver carcinoma and hepatitis B virus infection. Both conserved end residues are part of each CDR3. The order of the fields is J gene, V gene, clone size, D gene, CDR3 DNA, CDR3 protein. A D gene is named only where the DNA matches it firmly. Only part of the rows carry a size: once, few, many, or a class if the clone is expanded.

TRBJ2-7 TRBV11-2 once . TGTGTCAGCAGCCTCCGCTCCACCGGGCGCGTGCAGTACTTC CVSSLRSTGRVQYF
TRBJ2-5 TRBV28 many . TGTGCCAGCAGTTTGGTCGGACGCGCCCCATCGGCCCAGTACTTC CASSLVGRAPSAQYF
TRBJ1-2 TRBV29-1 . . TGCAGCGCTGATGGGAGCGGCTATGTCTACACCTTC CSADGSGYVYTF
TRBJ2-3 TRBV6-5 . . TGTGCCAGCAGTTGCCCTAACCCTCGGCTGCAGTATTTT CASSCPNPRLQYF
TRBJ2-7 TRBV4-1 . TRBD2 TGCGGCAGCGGCCAAGGAAGCGGGAGGGCCGGCTACGAGCAGTACTTC CGSGQGSGRAGYEQYF
TRBJ2-5 TRBV29-1 many TRBD1 TGCAGCTCCGAAGGAGGGACAGGACAACAAGAGACCCAGTACTTC CSSEGGTGQQETQYF
TRBJ2-1 TRBV13 . . TGTGCCAACAGCCACCCAGGCGGGGCCTCCTACAATGAGCAGTTCTTC CANSHPGGASYNEQFF
TRBJ1-5 TRBV6-1 many . TGTGCCAGCAGCCCCACGGGGGGAGATAGCAATCAGCCCCAGCATTTT CASSPTGGDSNQPQHF
TRBJ2-7 TRBV6-5 . . TGTGCCAGCAGTTACGGCGTGTTTGGCTACGAGCAGTACTTC CASSYGVFGYEQYF
TRBJ1-2 TRBV6-1 many . TGTGCCAGCAGTGAAGTGGGGGATTCGGGCTATGGCTACACCTTC CASSEVGDSGYGYTF
TRBJ1-4 TRBV25-1 . . TGTGCCAGCAGTGAAGGAACAGGGATGGAAAAAGTGTTTTTT CASSEGTGMEKVFF
TRBJ2-2 TRBV11-2 once . TGTACCAGCAGCTTATGGGGGGATTCGACCGGGGAGCAGTTTTTT CTSSLWGDSTGEQFF
TRBJ2-1 TRBV6-1 . . TGTGCCAGCAGTGAATTGAGGTGGAATGTGCAGTTCTTT CASSELRWNVQFF
TRBJ2-7 TRBV29-1 . TRBD1 TGCAGCGCGCAGGAGAGGGGGCATGCCTCGGAGCAGTACTTC CSAQERGHASEQYF
TRBJ2-2 TRBV7-9 . . TGTGCCAGCACCTTAGTTGGGCAGCGCGGGGAGCTGTTTTTT CASTLVGQRGELFF
TRBJ1-1 TRBV12-3/TRBV12-4 many TRBD1 TGTGCCAGCAGTTTCCGGACAGGGGCGGTAACTGAAGCTTTCTTT CASSFRTGAVTEAFF
TRBJ2-3 TRBV13 many TRBD2 TGTGCCAGCAGCTCCGGACTAGCGGGGACCACAGATACGCAGTATTTT CASSSGLAGTTDTQYF
TRBJ1-2 TRBV28 . . TGTGCCAGCGGTTTATCATGGCTGGGGGGGACCTATGGCTACACCTTC CASGLSWLGGTYGYTF
TRBJ1-5 TRBV6-1 . TRBD1 TGTGCCAGACGCCTAGGAGGGGGCTTCGGCAATCAGCCCCAGCATTTT CARRLGGGFGNQPQHF
TRBJ2-5 TRBV10-3 . . TGTACCATCAGCGGACGGGGGCAAGAGACCCAGTACTTC CTISGRGQETQYF
TRBJ2-3 TRBV28 . TRBD2 TGTGCCAGCAGTTTACCGACTAGCGTGAGGGTTGGGGCGGATACGCAGTATTTT CASSLPTSVRVGADTQYF
TRBJ2-5 TRBV28 . . TGTGCCAGCAGGCTTGGAGGGGCCAATGAGACCCAGTACTTC CASRLGGANETQYF
TRBJ2-1 TRBV11-2 . . TGTGCCAGCAGCTTAGAGGGAGGAACTATCGGCGATCAGTTCTTC CASSLEGGTIGDQFF
TRBJ2-7 TRBV20-1 . TRBD2 TGCAGTGCTAAGGCCGGGACTAGCGGGAGGCACGAGCAGTACTTC CSAKAGTSGRHEQYF
TRBJ2-3 TRBV11-1 . . TGTGCCAGCAGCCCAATCTCGACAGGATTCAATCGGCCCCAGTATTTT CASSPISTGFNRPQYF
TRBJ1-1 TRBV12-3/TRBV12-4 few . TGTGCTAGCAGTTCAACATGGTCGAACACTGAAGCTTTCTTT CASSSTWSNTEAFF
TRBJ2-1 TRBV29-1 . . TGCAGCGCCATGGCAAGGGGGGATTACAAAGAGCAGCTCTTC CSAMARGDYKEQLF
TRBJ2-3 TRBV29-1 . . TGCAGCGCCACTAACGGGTTGGGTGATACGCAGTATTTT CSATNGLGDTQYF
TRBJ2-7 TRBV7-9 many TRBD1 TGTGCCAGCAGCCGGGGACAGGCCAACGAGCAGTACTTC CASSRGQANEQYF
TRBJ2-2 TRBV11-2 . TRBD2 TGTGCCAGCAGCTTAGGGGTAGCGGGACCCGGGGACCTGTTTTTT CASSLGVAGPGDLFF
TRBJ1-4 TRBV5-4 many TRBD1 TGTGCCAGCAGCCCGGGGACAGGGAATGAAAAACTGTTTTTT CASSPGTGNEKLFF
TRBJ2-1 TRBV6-6 . TRBD2 TGTGCAAGCGCTATAATAGCGGGAGGTCCCGACAATGAGCAGTTCTTC CASAIIAGGPDNEQFF
TRBJ2-7 TRBV6-1 . . TGTGCCAGCTGTGAGTTAGCAGGAGCTGGGTACGAGCAGTACTTC CASCELAGAGYEQYF
TRBJ2-1 TRBV4-1 . . TGCGCCAGCAGGGGGAGGCAGGAGGGCTCGGTCTACAATGAGCAGTTCTTC CASRGRQEGSVYNEQFF
TRBJ2-1 TRBV6-1 . . TGTGCCAGCGGTGAAGTGCGTGGGGGCAGGGTAATCTATGAGCAGTTCTTC CASGEVRGGRVIYEQFF
TRBJ2-7 TRBV12-3/TRBV12-4 . . TGTGCAAGTAGTTTCGGACCAAGATGTGAGCAGTACTTC CASSFGPRCEQYF
TRBJ2-7 TRBV6-1 . . TGTGCCAGCAGTGATTTCCTTCCGGGACTTTTAGGGGCCTACGAGCTGTACTTC CASSDFLPGLLGAYELYF
TRBJ2-7 TRBV11-2 medium-sized . TGTGCCAGCAGCTTAATGCAGGGCCCTTCCTACGAGCAGTACTTC CASSLMQGPSYEQYF
TRBJ2-7 TRBV12-3/TRBV12-4 many . TGTGCCAGCAGTCCAACAGGGCTTCCGGGGGAGCAGTACTTC CASSPTGLPGEQYF
TRBJ2-7 TRBV5-6 . TRBD2 TGTGCCAGCAGCTTGAAGGCTAGCGGGAGTCCCGGTGGATTCTACGAGCAGTACTTC CASSLKASGSPGGFYEQYF
TRBJ1-2 TRBV6-6 many TRBD1 TGTGCCAGCAGTTACGGGAACAGGGGCGGCTACACCTTC CASSYGNRGGYTF
TRBJ2-1 TRBV6-1 . . TGTGCCAGCAGTGAGCAACAGGGATTTTCTGAGCAGTTCTTC CASSEQQGFSEQFF
TRBJ2-3 TRBV11-3 once . TGTGTCAGCAGCGCTCGGACTAGCACAGATACGCAGTATTTT CVSSARTSTDTQYF
TRBJ2-3 TRBV12-5 . . TGTGCTAGTGGCCCGCAGGGAATTGGCAATCAGCCCCAGTATTTT CASGPQGIGNQPQYF
TRBJ2-3 TRBV28 . . TGTTCCAACTCCTCCCGCCCAGGGGCTCCAGATACGCAGTATTTT CSNSSRPGAPDTQYF
TRBJ1-5 TRBV14 . . TGTGGCAGCAGCCAAGTCAAGGGGACTAGCAATCAGCCCCAACATTTT CGSSQVKGTSNQPQHF
TRBJ2-1 TRBV5-4 . . TGTGCCAACAGCTTGGTACTAGCTCACAATGAGCAGTTCTTC CANSLVLAHNEQFF
TRBJ1-1 TRBV7-9 . TRBD1 TGTACCAGCAGCTCGACTGGACAGGGTGAAGCTTTCTTT CTSSSTGQGEAFF
TRBJ1-2 TRBV6-2/TRBV6-3 . . TGTGCCAGCACCGCCGGGAAGAACTATGACCACACCTTC CASTAGKNYDHTF
TRBJ2-3 TRBV5-1 . TRBD2 TGCGCCAGATTCGTAGGACTAAGCGGGAACCCAGAGACGCAGTATTTT CARFVGLSGNPETQYF
TRBJ2-7 TRBV30 many TRBD2 TGTGCCTGGAGCGGGGGGGACTACGAGCAGTACTTC CAWSGGDYEQYF
TRBJ2-5 TRBV6-5 . . TGTGCCAGCACGTGGACAAGGCAAGAGACCCAGTACTTC CASTWTRQETQYF
TRBJ1-2 TRBV12-3/TRBV12-4 . . TGTGTCAGCAGTTTACTTTCCCGGTCGGGGAGCTACATCTTC CVSSLLSRSGSYIF
TRBJ2-5 TRBV11-2 . . TGTGCCAGCAGCGAACAGAGAGGTGGAGAGACCCAGTACTTC CASSEQRGGETQYF